Listed here is a single T cell receptor beta chain. The data derive from a study of human T cells and chemical hapten exposure. TCRdb ran MiXCR on the RACE reads and lists one entry per CDR3 protein. The sample yields approximately 110,000 distinct CDR3 sequences, about 10% seen once. The germline V gene has CDR1 PRHDT and CDR2 FYEKMQ (reference sequence). The CDR3 sequence is 17 residues long. The V and J ends lost 5 bases and 3 bases, in that order; junction bases with no gene match: 10. As for time point: patch test 1, 2 weeks after DPC sensitization. The treatment was: therapeutic diphenylcyclopropenone sensitization with weekly scalp DPC.

This material consisted of whole blood, taken in connection with sensitization to the hapten diphenylcyclopropenone (DPC). This sequence originates from a woman in her forties with alopecia areata. Some clones in this sample may be carry-over from other donors' samples. This rearrangement joins TRBV13 to TRBJ2-2, with TRBD1 matching over 9 bases. The CDR3 loop reads CASSPEPGQGDTGELFF. The DNA of the CDR3 is TGTGCCAGCAGCCCAGAACCGGGACAGGGTGACACCGGGGAGCTGTTTTTT.